Shown below are 8 T cell receptor beta chains from a single sample sequenced in a study of T-cell memory formation after mild COVID-19. TCRdb recomputed calls from the 5' RACE reads with MiXCR, one row per CDR3 protein. The sample carries approximately 410,000 distinct CDR3 sequences, 23% recorded once. Source material: PBMCs or a T cell subset sorted from them (not recorded which). The receptors originated from an adult woman who had mild COVID-19 (a few samples of this study predate the infection). Cell type and time point are not known.

This clonotype was seen only a few times. The chain joins TRBV18 to TRBJ2-5, with D maybe TRBD2 (5 bases). There are 14 residues in the CDR3. The V gene's germline CDR1 is KGHSH and CDR2 LQKENI. Trimming removed 3 bases from V and 5 bases from J, with 13 bases in between. The CDR3 DNA reads TGTGCCAGCTCACCCGCAGAGGGTGGGGAGACCCAGTACTTC. Translating gives CASSPAEGGETQYF.

The chain uses TRBV4-3 and TRBJ2-7; a possible D gene is TRBD2 (6 bases). In germline, CDR1 is LGHNA, CDR2 YSLEER. The CDR3 is 16 residues long. Trimming removed 2 bases at V and 4 bases at J, with 18 bases between. CDR3: CASSQRRGPRGYEQYF. CDR3 nucleotides: TGCGCCAGCAGCCAAAGGCGGGGACCCCGGGGGTACGAGCAGTACTTC.

J is TRBJ2-7 and V is TRBV7-2; the match to TRBD2 covers 8 bases. This CDR3 has 14 amino acids. Germline CDR1 is SGHTA and CDR2 is FQGNSA. Unmatched junction bases numbered 3, after V lost 2 bases and J lost 3 bases. The CDR3 DNA follows: TGTGCCAGCAGCTTAACTAGCGGTTACTACGAGCAGTACTTC. Translation gives CASSLTSGYYEQYF.

This clonotype was seen ten or more times. The gene calls are TRBV15 and TRBJ2-7; no firm D call. Trimming took 0 bases from V and 2 from J, leaving 11 bases between them. The CDR3 is 15 amino acids. The V gene's germline CDR1 is LNHNV and CDR2 YYDKDF (reference sequence). The CDR3: CATSRDSAGAYEQYF. CDR3 DNA: TGTGCCACCAGCAGAGATTCGGCAGGTGCCTACGAGCAGTACTTC.

V and J are TRBV3-2 and TRBJ1-5. TRBV3-2 is termed a pseudogene. This CDR3 spans 17 amino acids. The CDR3 here is CASSRRRTIEGNQPQHF. In DNA form, the CDR3 reads TGTGCCAGCAGCCGCCGACGGACTATTGAAGGCAATCAGCCCCAGCATTTT.

This clonotype was seen only a few times. The chain joins TRBV7-8 to TRBJ2-2; D is tentatively TRBD1 or TRBD2 (5 bases each). This CDR3 contains 15 residues. Germline V gene lookup returns CDR1 SGHVS and CDR2 FQNEAQ. With 6 bases removed from V and 2 bases from J, the gap between germline ends came to 13 bases. The CDR3 is CASREGTANTGELFF. DNA for the CDR3: TGTGCCAGCAGAGAAGGGACGGCAAACACCGGGGAGCTGTTTTTT.

The gene calls are TRBV7-2 and TRBJ1-1; D not resolved. V lost 1 base and J 7 bases, leaving 10 bases between the germline ends. The CDR3 is made up of 13 amino acids. Germline CDR1 is SGHTA and CDR2 is FQGNSA. The CDR3 DNA reads as TGTGCCAGCAGCTTAGTAGGTGGGATTGAAGCTTTCTTT. Amino acid sequence: CASSLVGGIEAFF.

This clonotype was observed at least ten times. V and J are TRBV7-9 and TRBJ2-1; D gene uncertain. This CDR3 is built from 13 residues. V was pared by 1 base and J by 3 bases, with 4 bases between. Germline CDR1 SEHNR, CDR2 FQNEAQ (reference sequence). CDR3 bases: TGTGCCAGCAGCTTAGTCGTCTACAATGAGCAGTTCTTC. This sequence encodes CASSLVVYNEQFF.